This T cell receptor (beta chain) was obtained from a study of cytomegalovirus exposure and HLA in healthy donors. Study-wide results and caveats: Using a false discovery rate of 0.05, a later analysis showed that 15,000 to 20,000 TCR beta sequences were associated with HLA alleles.

The CDR3 contains 14 residues. Germline V gene sequence: CDR1 MNHNS, CDR2 SASEGT. J was trimmed by 7 bases and V by 4 bases; bases with no gene match: 9. PCR primers comprised 60 Vbeta and 13 Jbeta primers. Data came from immunoSEQ multiplex PCR; TCRdb stores just in-frame clones and leaves some out. This table holds 100,000 to 150,000 clones, 76% found once. As regards this clone: Its specificity is unknown.

This chain links TRBV6-1 with TRBJ1-2; 7 bases align to TRBD1. This clonotype was sampled from a man aged 45-60 years in good health and CMV-seronegative. Source material: PBMCs. CDR3 bases: TGTGCCAGCAGTGGGGACAGAGCAGGGGGTGGCTACACCTTC. It translates to CASSGDRAGGGYTF.